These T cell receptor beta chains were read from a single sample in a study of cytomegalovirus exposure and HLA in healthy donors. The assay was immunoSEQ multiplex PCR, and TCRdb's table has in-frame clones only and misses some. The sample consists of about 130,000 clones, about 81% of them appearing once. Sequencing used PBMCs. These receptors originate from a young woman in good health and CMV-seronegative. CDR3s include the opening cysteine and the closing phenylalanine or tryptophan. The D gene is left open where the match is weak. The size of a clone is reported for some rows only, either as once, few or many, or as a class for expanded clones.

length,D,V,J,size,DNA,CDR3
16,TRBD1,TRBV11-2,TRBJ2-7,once,TGTGCCAGCAGCTTATTAGCTGCTCGGGACAGGGCCGAGCAGTACTTC,CASSLLAARDRAEQYF
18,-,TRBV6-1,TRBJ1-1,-,TGTGCCAGCAGTGAAGCTAATATTGCTTCCCTAAAGAACACTGAAGCTTTCTTT,CASSEANIASLKNTEAFF
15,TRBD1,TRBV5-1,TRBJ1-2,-,TGCGCCAGCAGCTTGGGGGACAGGAAGGCCTATGGCTACACCTTC,CASSLGDRKAYGYTF
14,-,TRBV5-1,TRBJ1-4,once,TGCGCCAGCAGCTTGGACAGGGCCGGTGAAAAACTGTTTTTT,CASSLDRAGEKLFF
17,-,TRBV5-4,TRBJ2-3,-,TGTGCCAGCAGGCCCCCCGGGGTGGCCGCATACACAGATACGCAGTATTTT,CASRPPGVAAYTDTQYF
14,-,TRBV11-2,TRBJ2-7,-,TGTGCCAGCAGCTTACTTGTCCAGGGTGGAGAGCAGTACTTC,CASSLLVQGGEQYF
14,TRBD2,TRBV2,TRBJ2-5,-,TGTGCCAGCTCCCTGGGGACTAGCAGGGAGACCCAGTACTTC,CASSLGTSRETQYF
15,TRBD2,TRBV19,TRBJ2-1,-,TGTGCCAGTAGTATTAGCAGCGGGGGGGCGTATGAGCAGTTCTTC,CASSISSGGAYEQFF
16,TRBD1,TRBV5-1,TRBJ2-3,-,TGCGCCAGCAGCGTACCCCGACAGGGAAGCACAGATACGCAGTATTTT,CASSVPRQGSTDTQYF
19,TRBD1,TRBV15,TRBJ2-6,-,TGTGCCACCAGCAGAGATAGGGACAGCGTTTACTCTGGGGCCAACGTCCTGACTTTC,CATSRDRDSVYSGANVLTF
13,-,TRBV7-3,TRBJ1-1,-,TGTGCCAGCAGCTTACAGGGGAACACTGAAGCTTTCTTT,CASSLQGNTEAFF
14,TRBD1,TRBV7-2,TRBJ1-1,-,TGTGCCAGCAGCCTCCTCAGACAGGGGGAGAAGGCTTTCTTT,CASSLLRQGEKAFF
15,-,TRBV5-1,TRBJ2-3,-,TGCGCCAGCAGCTGGGCGGGACAGTCGACAGATACGCAGTATTTT,CASSWAGQSTDTQYF
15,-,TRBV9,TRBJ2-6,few,TGTGCCAGCAGCCCCCGCAGCTCTGGGGCCAACGTCCTGACTTTC,CASSPRSSGANVLTF
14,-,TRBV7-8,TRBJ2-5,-,TGTGCCAGCAGCTCCTTTGGACAGCAAGAGACCCAGTACTTC,CASSSFGQQETQYF
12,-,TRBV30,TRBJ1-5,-,TGTGCCTGGACCGTACGGGGAGGGCCCCAGCATTTT,CAWTVRGGPQHF
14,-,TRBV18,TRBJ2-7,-,TGTGCCAGCTCACCTAGGGACGGACAGCGGGAGCAGTACTTC,CASSPRDGQREQYF
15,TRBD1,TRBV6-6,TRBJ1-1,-,TGTGCCAGCAGTCAGGACACCGGGACAGATCGCGAAGCTTTCTTT,CASSQDTGTDREAFF
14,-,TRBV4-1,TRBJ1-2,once,TGCGCCAGCAGCCAAGGGTCAGGGGACTATGGCTACACCTTC,CASSQGSGDYGYTF
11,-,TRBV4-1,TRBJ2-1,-,TGCGCCAGCAGCTCGTCGGGTGAGCAGTTCTTC,CASSSSGEQFF
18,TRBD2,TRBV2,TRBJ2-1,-,TGTGCCAGCAGTGAAAATTATGCGACTAGCGGGAGTTACAATGAGCAGTTCTTC,CASSENYATSGSYNEQFF
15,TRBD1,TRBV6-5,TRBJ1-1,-,TGTGCCAGCAGTAGGAGGGACAGGGCCAACACTGAAGCTTTCTTT,CASSRRDRANTEAFF
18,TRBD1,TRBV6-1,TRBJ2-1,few,TGTGCCAGCAGTGAACACTCCGCCGGGACAGGGCTCTACAATGAGCAGTTCTTC,CASSEHSAGTGLYNEQFF
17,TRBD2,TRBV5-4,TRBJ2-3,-,TGTGCCAGCAGCTTGGGAGGGACTAGCGGGAGCACAGATACGCAGTATTTT,CASSLGGTSGSTDTQYF
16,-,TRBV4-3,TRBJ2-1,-,TGCGCCAGCAGCCAAGGGAGACAGCAGTCCTACAATGAGCAGTTCTTC,CASSQGRQQSYNEQFF
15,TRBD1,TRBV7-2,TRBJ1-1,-,TGTGCCAGCAGCTTTAGCCTGACAGGGGACACTGAAGCTTTCTTT,CASSFSLTGDTEAFF
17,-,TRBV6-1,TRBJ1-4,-,TGTGCCAGCAGTGAACTTCCCGTATTTTCAACTAATGAAAAACTGTTTTTT,CASSELPVFSTNEKLFF
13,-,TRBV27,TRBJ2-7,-,TGTGCCAGCAGTTTATGGGGGGTGAGAGGGCAGTACTTC,CASSLWGVRGQYF
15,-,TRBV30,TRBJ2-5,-,TGTGCCTGGAGTGTACTGGCTAGCGGACAGGAGACCCAGTACTTC,CAWSVLASGQETQYF
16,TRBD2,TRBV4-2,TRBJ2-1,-,TGTGCCAGCAGCCAAGATAGCGGACTAGCGTACAATGAGCAGTTCTTC,CASSQDSGLAYNEQFF
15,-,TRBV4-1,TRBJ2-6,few,TGCGCCAGCAGCCAAGATGAGGGTGGGGCCAACGTCCTGACTTTC,CASSQDEGGANVLTF
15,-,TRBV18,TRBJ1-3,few,TGTGCCAGCTCACCACCGGCAAACTCTGGAAACACCATATATTTT,CASSPPANSGNTIYF
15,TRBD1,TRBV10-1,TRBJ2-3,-,TGCGCCAGTTCCTCGGGACAGGACGCCACAGATACGCAGTATTTT,CASSSGQDATDTQYF
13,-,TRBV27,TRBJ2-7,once,TGTGCCAGCAGTTTATTTCTAGCCTACGAGCAGTACTTC,CASSLFLAYEQYF
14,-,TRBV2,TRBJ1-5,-,TGTGCCAGCAGTGGAATTAAAGGACTTCAGCCCCAGCATTTT,CASSGIKGLQPQHF
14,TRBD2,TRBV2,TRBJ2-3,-,TGTGCCAGCAGTGGTAGCGGGGGATCAGATACGCAGTATTTT,CASSGSGGSDTQYF
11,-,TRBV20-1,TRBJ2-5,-,TGCAGTCCGGGTTACCAAGAGACCCAGTACTTC,CSPGYQETQYF
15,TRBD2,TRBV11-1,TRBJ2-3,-,TGTGCCAGCAGCTTAGAAAGCGGGAGGCCAGATACGCAGTATTTT,CASSLESGRPDTQYF
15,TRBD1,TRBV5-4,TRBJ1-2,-,TGTGCCAGCAGCTCGAAGACAGGGGTGATCTATGGCTACACCTTC,CASSSKTGVIYGYTF
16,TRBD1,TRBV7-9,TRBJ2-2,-,TGTGCCAGCAGCTTAGTCCTGGGACAGGCTTCCGGGGAGCTGTTTTTT,CASSLVLGQASGELFF
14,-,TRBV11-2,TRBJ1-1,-,TGTGCCAGCAGCTTAGGGGGGGTGAACACTGAAGCTTTCTTT,CASSLGGVNTEAFF
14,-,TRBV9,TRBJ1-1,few,TGTGCCAGCAGCGTAGGGGGGGTTAACACTGAAGCTTTCTTT,CASSVGGVNTEAFF
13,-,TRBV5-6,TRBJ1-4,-,TGTGCCAGCAGCTCCAGGGTTGCTGAAAAACTGTTTTTT,CASSSRVAEKLFF
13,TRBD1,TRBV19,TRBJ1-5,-,TGTGCCAGTAGTAGACAGGGGGTCCAGCCCCAGCATTTT,CASSRQGVQPQHF
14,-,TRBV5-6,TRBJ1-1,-,TGTGCCAGCAGCTTGCAGGGAATGAACACTGAAGCTTTCTTT,CASSLQGMNTEAFF
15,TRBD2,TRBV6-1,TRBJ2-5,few,TGTGCCAGCAGTGATCCGGGACTAGCGCAAGAGACCCAGTACTTC,CASSDPGLAQETQYF
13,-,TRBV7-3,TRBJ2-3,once,TGTGCCAGCAGTGGAGGTGGGGCAGATACGCAGTATTTT,CASSGGGADTQYF
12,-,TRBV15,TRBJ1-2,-,TGTGCCACCAGCAGGCCGCCGGGAGGCTACACCTTC,CATSRPPGGYTF
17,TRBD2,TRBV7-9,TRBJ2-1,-,TGTGCCAGCAGCGCGGGACTAGCGGGGGGCCTCTACAATGAGCAGTTCTTC,CASSAGLAGGLYNEQFF